These 24 T cell receptor beta chains were sequenced from one sample in a study of cytomegalovirus exposure and HLA in healthy donors. Researchers ran the PCR with 60 Vbeta and 13 Jbeta primers. The method was immunoSEQ multiplex PCR; TCRdb's version includes in-frame clones alone and lacks a portion of them. Of more than 70,000 clones listed, about three quarters are singletons. The sequenced material came from PBMCs. These receptors were taken from a man between 45 and 60 years old in good health and CMV-seropositive.

The rearrangement joins TRBV29-1 to TRBJ2-3, with 13 bases matching TRBD2. This CDR3 contains 16 residues. Germline trimming cut 0 bases from V and 5 bases from J; bases unmatched to any gene: 5. Germline V gives CDR1 SQVTM, CDR2 ANQGSEA. CDR3 amino acids: CSVEDPTSGRQDTQYF. The CDR3 DNA is TGCAGCGTTGAAGATCCGACTAGCGGGAGGCAAGATACGCAGTATTTT.

The rearrangement uses TRBV7-8 and TRBJ1-1; TRBD1 agrees at 9 bases. The CDR3 covers 12 residues. Germline V gives CDR1 SGHVS, CDR2 FQNEAQ. With 5 bases clipped from V and 8 bases from J, the junction kept 3 bases outside the gene matches. The CDR3 reads CASSQGTGEAFF. CDR3 coding DNA: TGTGCCAGCAGCCAGGGGACAGGGGAAGCTTTCTTT.

V usage is TRBV11-3 and J usage is TRBJ2-6, with 11 bases lining up with TRBD2. The V gene's germline CDR1 is SGHNT and CDR2 YENEEA. The V segment lost 8 bases and the J segment 0 bases; nucleotides outside the gene matches: 15. CDR3 length equals 20 residues. CDR3 protein: CASCGTSGGYLDSGANVLTF. In DNA, the CDR3 is TGTGCCAGCTGCGGGACTAGCGGTGGCTACCTCGACTCTGGGGCCAACGTCCTGACTTTC.

This rearrangement joins TRBV7-9 to TRBJ2-3, with D unclear. V lost 3 bases and J 1 base, leaving 8 bases between the germline ends. The germline V gene has CDR1 SEHNR and CDR2 FQNEAQ (reference sequence). The CDR3 runs to 14 residues. The CDR3: CASSFPAGTDTQYF. The CDR3 coding sequence is TGTGCCAGCAGCTTTCCCGCGGGCACAGATACGCAGTATTTT.

This clone came up a few times. The rearrangement uses TRBV7-2 and TRBJ2-7; 7 bases line up with TRBD1. The CDR3 runs 15 residues. The trim removed 5 bases at V and 4 bases at J, leaving 11 bases unmatched. Germline loops: CDR1 SGHTA, CDR2 FQGNSA. The CDR3 sequence: CASSPAPGGSYEQYF. The CDR3 DNA is TGTGCCAGCAGCCCGGCCCCAGGGGGAAGTTACGAGCAGTACTTC.

This clone was observed a few times. V gene TRBV11-2 combines with J gene TRBJ2-1; 7 bases map to TRBD2. Germline assignment: CDR1 SGHAT and CDR2 FQNNGV. The CDR3 consists of 12 residues. With 3 bases clipped from V and 10 bases from J, the junction kept 3 bases outside the gene matches. In DNA, the CDR3 is TGTGCCAGCAGCTTCTGGGAGGGAGAGCAGTTCTTC. It specifies CASSFWEGEQFF.

The V and J genes are TRBV10-3 and TRBJ2-7, with 9 nucleotides matching TRBD2. The J segment lost 0 bases and the V segment lost 6 bases, leaving 3 bases of the junction unmatched. CDR3 length: 14 residues. From germline, CDR1 is ENHRY and CDR2 SYGVKD. The chain's CDR3 is CAIRKAGGSYEQYF. For the CDR3, the DNA is TGTGCCATCAGAAAAGCGGGAGGCTCCTACGAGCAGTACTTC.

This clone appeared a few times. The V call is TRBV7-9, the J call TRBJ1-3; D gene unclear. V dropped 2 bases and J dropped 2 bases, with 16 bases sitting between them. Germline V gene sequence: CDR1 SEHNR, CDR2 FQNEAQ (reference sequence). The CDR3 is 17 amino acids. CDR3 bases: TGTGCCAGCAGCTTATTGAGGGAGCGAAGAACTGGAAACACCATATATTTT. This translates into CASSLLRERRTGNTIYF.

V is TRBV18 and J is TRBJ1-1; D unresolved. The CDR3 extends over 13 amino acids. The V end was cut by 5 bases, the J end by 1 base, with 8 bases between. Germline V CDR1 and CDR2: KGHSH, LQKENI. The DNA of the CDR3 is TGTGCCAGCTCAGTGTCAGAGAACACTGAAGCTTTCTTT. This sequence encodes CASSVSENTEAFF.

This chain connects TRBV11-3 to TRBJ2-7; 11 bases are a match to TRBD1. The CDR3 has 14 amino acids. In germline, CDR1 is SGHNT, CDR2 YENEEA. The trim removed 4 bases at V and 5 bases at J, leaving 4 bases unmatched. The CDR3, as DNA: TGTGCCAGCAGCTCTGGACAGGGGGCCCACGAGCAGTACTTC. Protein product: CASSSGQGAHEQYF.

This clone was counted only a few times. The chain combines TRBV7-2 with TRBJ2-5; 12 bases are shared with TRBD2. Germline V gives CDR1 SGHTA, CDR2 FQGNSA. The CDR3 runs 20 residues. V shed 0 bases, J shed 3 bases, and the junction held 14 bases outside the gene matches. CDR3 nucleotide sequence: TGTGCCAGCAGCTTAGCCCCTAGCGGGAGGGCCGGTTCAAGCGAAGAGACCCAGTACTTC. It encodes CASSLAPSGRAGSSEETQYF.

This clone was observed a single time. The gene calls are TRBV4-1 and TRBJ2-7; D gene ambiguous. Germline V gives CDR1 MGHRA, CDR2 YSYEKL. The CDR3 extends over 14 amino acids. Trimming stripped 3 bases from V and 7 bases from J, with 16 bases between. In DNA, the CDR3 is TGCGCCAGCAGCCAGGCAGGCATCCTTCGGGAGCAGTACTTC. It translates to CASSQAGILREQYF.

This clone occurred once. The chain carries TRBV4-2 and TRBJ2-2; 8 bases align to TRBD2. The CDR3 consists of 17 residues. Unmatched junction bases numbered 11, after V lost 2 bases and J lost 6 bases. CDR1 is LGHNA, CDR2 YNFKEQ, per germline. CDR3 amino acids: CASSQIQLAAAAGELFF. In DNA, the CDR3 is TGTGCCAGCAGCCAAATTCAACTAGCGGCGGCTGCCGGGGAGCTGTTTTTT.

This clone was detected a few times. This chain connects TRBV4-1 to TRBJ2-1; maybe TRBD2 (7 bases). This CDR3 region has 17 residues. Between the trimmed V and J ends, which lost 1 base and 4 bases, there was a span of 17 bases. Germline assignment: CDR1 MGHRA and CDR2 YSYEKL. CDR3 nucleotides: TGCGCCAGCAGCCAAGTCCCGATAGGGGGGGGTTACAATGAGCAGTTCTTC. As protein: CASSQVPIGGGYNEQFF.

V is TRBV11-3 and J is TRBJ2-1; D ambiguous. Germline loops: CDR1 SGHNT, CDR2 YENEEA. The V gene lost 5 bases and the J gene lost 3 bases, with 11 bases spanning the gap. The CDR3 runs to 14 residues. The CDR3: CASSIVKSYNEQFF. In DNA, the CDR3 is TGTGCCAGCAGCATTGTAAAGAGCTACAATGAGCAGTTCTTC.

V is TRBV19 and J is TRBJ2-6; D possibly corresponds to TRBD1 (5 bases). Germline V gene sequence: CDR1 LNHDA, CDR2 SQIVND (reference sequence). The V end lost 3 bases, the J end lost 1 base, and 19 bases lay between the germline ends. The length of the CDR3 is 19 residues. The CDR3 sequence is CASSMGFGRDSSGANVLTF. The DNA of the CDR3 is TGTGCCAGTAGTATGGGGTTTGGCAGGGATTCTTCTGGGGCCAACGTCCTGACTTTC.

The J gene is TRBJ2-1, the V gene TRBV12-5, with D possibly TRBD2 on 5 matching bases. Deletions cut 7 bases from V and 2 bases from J, with 9 bases between. The CDR3 loop spans 13 amino acids. CDR1 is LGHNT and CDR2 is FRNRAP in the germline V gene. The CDR3 loop is CASVGAAYNEQFF. The CDR3 region has the DNA TGTGCTAGTGTTGGAGCGGCCTACAATGAGCAGTTCTTC.

This chain uses TRBV7-3 with TRBJ2-5; D is perhaps TRBD1 (6 bases). Germline V gene lookup returns CDR1 SGHTA and CDR2 FQGTGA. Trimming took 3 bases from V and 2 from J, leaving 7 bases between them. The CDR3 runs 13 residues. The DNA of the CDR3 is TGTGCCAGCAGCTTCGGACAGCAAGAGACCCAGTACTTC. Its protein product is CASSFGQQETQYF.

This clone came up a few times. The CDR3 DNA follows: TGCAGCGTTCGGACACCGGGACTGGACTACAATGAGCAGTTCTTC. Translation gives CSVRTPGLDYNEQFF. The gene calls are TRBV29-1 and TRBJ2-1; TRBD2 is a possible D gene (6 bases). CDR1 is SQVTM, CDR2 ANQGSEA, per germline. V was clipped by 5 bases and J by 3 bases, with 17 bases between them. CDR3 length equals 15 residues.

This clone showed up just a few times. V usage is TRBV5-1 and J usage is TRBJ1-1; D ambiguous. This CDR3 is 16 amino acids long. CDR1 and CDR2 (germline): SGHRS, YFSETQ. Deletions cut 4 bases from V and 0 bases from J, with 16 bases between. CDR3 in amino acids: CASSPNRLEVNTEAFF. The CDR3 coding sequence is TGCGCCAGCAGCCCGAATAGATTAGAGGTGAACACTGAAGCTTTCTTT.

J is TRBJ2-1 and V is TRBV19, with 7 bases that match TRBD2. In germline, CDR1 is LNHDA, CDR2 SQIVND (reference sequence). Losses at the gene ends were 5 bases for V and 6 bases for J; bases not matched to a gene: 7. The CDR3 runs to 14 residues. CDR3 protein: CASSGRGRVNEQFF. The DNA for the CDR3 is TGTGCCAGTAGTGGACGGGGGAGGGTCAATGAGCAGTTCTTC.

The chain combines TRBV13 with TRBJ1-6; 8 positions match TRBD1. V gave up 1 base and J gave up 10 bases; unmatched junction bases: 3. Germline-derived CDR1 and CDR2 are PRHDT and FYEKMQ (reference sequence). CDR3 length: 14 residues. This chain's CDR3 is CASSLEQGGSPLHF. CDR3 sequence (DNA): TGTGCCAGCAGCTTAGAACAGGGGGGGTCACCCCTCCACTTT.

The gene calls are TRBV4-1 and TRBJ2-3; the match to TRBD1 covers 8 bases. Germline lookup yields CDR1 MGHRA and CDR2 YSYEKL. This CDR3 has 16 amino acids. Trimming took 6 bases from V and 4 from J; bases not matched to a gene: 12. CDR3 region: CASSPTERQGSDTQYF. The DNA of the CDR3 is TGCGCCAGCAGTCCGACCGAAAGACAGGGGTCAGATACGCAGTATTTT.

A few counts support this clone. CDR3 in amino acids: CASSLAVGSGGTYEQYF. Written as DNA, the CDR3 is TGTGCCAGCAGCTTGGCCGTCGGGAGCGGGGGCACCTACGAGCAGTACTTC. V usage is TRBV5-4 and J usage is TRBJ2-7; 8 nucleotides agree with TRBD2. The germline V gene has CDR1 SGHNT and CDR2 YYREEE (reference sequence). The CDR3 has 17 amino acids. V was clipped by 0 bases and J by 2 bases; unmatched bases: 10.